These 19 T cell receptor beta chains share one sample of origin, sequenced in a study of chemoradiotherapy in HPV16-positive cancers. Method: immunoSEQ multiplex PCR; TCRdb's copy keeps in-frame clones and lacks some. Of 30,000 or so clones listed, about 88% are singletons. The sample consisted of blood, taken from a patient who underwent chemoradiotherapy. These receptors originate from a human donor with HPV-associated anogenital cancer.

V is TRBV6-1 and J is TRBJ2-7, with 7 positions matching TRBD2. Trimming at V came to 7 bases and at J to 7 bases, leaving 10 bases not matched to a gene. The CDR3 totals 13 residues. CDR1 is MNHNS, CDR2 SASEGT, per germline. The CDR3 coding sequence is TGTGCCAGCACGTTCAGGACGGGACTAGAGCAGTACTTC. This codes for CASTFRTGLEQYF.

The CDR3 reads CASSQEALGANEKLFF. CDR3 in DNA: TGCGCCAGCAGCCAAGAAGCACTGGGGGCTAATGAAAAACTGTTTTTT. The rearrangement uses TRBV4-3 and TRBJ1-4; maybe TRBD1 (5 bases). V lost 0 bases to trimming and J lost 3 bases, with 11 bases between them. The length of the CDR3 is 16 residues. Germline V gene lookup returns CDR1 LGHNA and CDR2 YSLEER.

V and J are TRBV11-3 and TRBJ2-4, with TRBD2 as a possible D gene (5 bases). Trimming stripped 0 bases from V and 0 bases from J, with 12 bases between. Germline loops: CDR1 SGHNT, CDR2 YENEEA. The length of the CDR3 is 17 residues. In nucleotides, the CDR3 is TGTGCCAGCAGCTTAGAAACCGGAGGAATAGCCAAAAACATTCAGTACTTC. Translation: CASSLETGGIAKNIQYF.

The chain links TRBV5-4 to TRBJ2-7, with 8 bases that match TRBD2. The CDR3 is 14 amino acids. Unmatched junction bases numbered 2, after V lost 3 bases and J lost 0 bases. The germline V gene encodes CDR1 SGHNT and CDR2 YYREEE (reference sequence). The CDR3 bases are TGTGCCAGCAGCTCCGGGACTAGCTCCTACGAGCAGTACTTC. It translates to CASSSGTSSYEQYF. Supplemented by reference TRBV5-4 and TRBJ2-7, the full variable domain reads ETGVTQSPTHLIKTRGQQVTLRCSSQSGHNTVSWYQQALGQGPQFIFQYYREEENGRGNFPPRFSGLQFPNYSSELNVNALELDDSALYLCASSSGTSSYEQYFGPGTRLTVT.

This clone was detected once. The chain is built from TRBV7-2 and TRBJ1-1; 8 bases fit TRBD1. Germline values: CDR1 SGHTA, CDR2 FQGNSA. V shed 4 bases, J shed 5 bases, and the junction held 6 bases outside the gene matches. The CDR3 length is 14 residues. CDR3 in amino acids: CASSSQGEGTEAFF. Here the CDR3 DNA reads TGTGCCAGCAGCTCACAGGGGGAAGGGACTGAAGCTTTCTTT.

With respect to this clone: The CDR3 end shows no conserved phenylalanine or tryptophan, and so a read error is likely. The chain combines TRBV14 with TRBJ1-1, with D uncertain. CDR1 and CDR2 (germline): SGHDN, FVKESK. CDR3 length: 14 amino acids. V dropped 1 base and J dropped 11 bases, with 17 bases sitting between them. DNA for the CDR3: TGTGCCAGCAGCCAAGTAACGGGGTGGGTTGGTGCTTTCCTT. This translates into CASSQVTGWVGAFL.

This clone has only a few counts. The V call is TRBV19, the J call TRBJ1-1, with 7 bases matching TRBD1. Germline V CDR1 and CDR2: LNHDA, SQIVND (reference sequence). The V and J ends lost 7 bases and 1 base, in that order; junction bases with no gene match: 6. The CDR3 has 14 residues. The CDR3 DNA is TGTGCCAGTACTCAACAGGGGTCGAACACTGAAGCTTTCTTT. This codes for CASTQQGSNTEAFF.

The table lists this clone with a few counts. J is TRBJ2-7 and V is TRBV4-3; D remains unclear. Trimming cost V 0 bases and J 2 bases, with 14 bases left between them. The CDR3 totals 16 residues. Germline V gene sequence: CDR1 LGHNA, CDR2 YSLEER. CDR3 nucleotide sequence: TGCGCCAGCAGCCAAGAGTTTGCAGAGCTTACCTACGAGCAGTACTTC. It is translated as CASSQEFAELTYEQYF.

The chain is built from TRBV7-8 and TRBJ1-2; D unresolved. CDR3 length equals 13 residues. The germline V and J ends were trimmed by 4 bases and 8 bases, with 14 bases remaining between them. Germline loops: CDR1 SGHVS, CDR2 FQNEAQ. The CDR3 reads CASSSDGGRGYTF. The DNA for the CDR3 is TGTGCCAGCAGCTCCGACGGTGGAAGGGGCTACACCTTC.

The chain uses TRBV7-6 and TRBJ1-1; D call uncertain. The V gene lost 0 bases and the J gene lost 7 bases, with 12 bases spanning the gap. CDR1 and CDR2 from the germline V gene are SGHVS and FNYEAQ. The CDR3 length is 14 residues. CDR3 nucleotides: TGTGCCAGCAGCTTAGCTACCCTTGCGGGTGAAGCTTTCTTT. Encoded protein: CASSLATLAGEAFF.

The chain employs TRBV30 and TRBJ1-5; D is possibly TRBD1 (6 bases). CDR1 and CDR2 (germline): GTSNPN, SVGIG (reference sequence). The germline V and J ends were trimmed by 4 bases and 3 bases, with 13 bases remaining between them. This CDR3 comprises 14 residues. CDR3 sequence: CAWTLQGYNQPQHF. Written as DNA, the CDR3 is TGTGCCTGGACCCTACAGGGTTACAATCAGCCCCAGCATTTT.

The chain carries TRBV5-6 and TRBJ2-7; D may be TRBD1 (5 bases). The CDR3 has 13 amino acids. V gave up 0 bases and J gave up 6 bases, with 10 bases separating them. Germline assignment: CDR1 SGHDT and CDR2 YYEEEE. As DNA, the CDR3 is TGTGCCAGCAGCTTGGGGGGCAAAGGCGAGCAGTACTTC. Translating gives CASSLGGKGEQYF.

CDR3 in amino acids: CAWSEDEGNYGYTF. DNA for the CDR3: TGTGCCTGGAGTGAGGATGAGGGGAACTATGGCTACACCTTC. The J gene is TRBJ1-2, the V gene TRBV30, with a tentative D call TRBD1 (5 bases). This CDR3 region has 14 residues. Germline loops: CDR1 GTSNPN, CDR2 SVGIG (reference sequence). Deletions cut 1 base from V and 2 bases from J, with 11 bases between.

The chain recombines TRBV18 with TRBJ2-7; 13 bases are a match to TRBD2. Per the germline V gene, CDR1 is KGHSH and CDR2 is LQKENI. The CDR3 has 15 amino acids. The junction had 4 bases not matched to a gene; V was cut back by 0 bases and J by 8 bases. The CDR3 protein is CASSPPGLAGEKQYF. The CDR3 DNA is TGTGCCAGCTCACCACCCGGACTAGCGGGAGAAAAGCAGTACTTC.

V is TRBV7-3 and J is TRBJ1-3; no firm D call. The germline CDR1 and CDR2 sequences are SGHTA and FQGTGA. CDR3 size: 13 residues. Trimming left V 2 bases short and J 3 bases short, with 5 bases between. The CDR3 sequence is CASSLGNGNTIYF. CDR3 DNA: TGTGCCAGCAGCTTAGGCAATGGAAACACCATATATTTT. Together with reference TRBV7-3 and TRBJ1-3, the CDR3 gives the full variable domain: GAGVSQTPSNKVTEKGKYVELRCDPISGHTALYWYRQSLGQGPEFLIYFQGTGAADDSGLPNDRFFAVRPEGSVSTLKIQRTERGDSAVYLCASSLGNGNTIYFGEGSWLTVV.

In this sample, this clone turned up once. This chain connects TRBV27 to TRBJ2-1; 14 nucleotides agree with TRBD2. With V trimmed by 8 bases and J by 9 bases, 9 bases remained unmatched. This CDR3 is 15 amino acids long. Per germline, CDR1 MNHEY and CDR2 SMNVEV (reference sequence). This chain's CDR3 is CASRLGTSGGIEQFF. CDR3 sequence (DNA): TGTGCCAGCCGGCTCGGGACTAGCGGGGGTATTGAGCAGTTCTTC.

V usage is TRBV19 and J usage is TRBJ1-2; no reliable D call. The CDR3 loop spans 14 amino acids. Germline values: CDR1 LNHDA, CDR2 SQIVND (reference sequence). The V end was cut by 5 bases, the J end by 5 bases, with 15 bases between. As DNA, the CDR3 is TGTGCCAGTAGTGCAAAAATGGGCGCGTATGGCTACACCTTC. Amino acids: CASSAKMGAYGYTF. Together with reference TRBV19 and TRBJ1-2, the CDR3 gives the full variable domain: DGGITQSPKYLFRKEGQNVTLSCEQNLNHDAMYWYRQDPGQGLRLIYYSQIVNDFQKGDIAEGYSVSREKKESFPLTVTSAQKNPTAFYLCASSAKMGAYGYTFGSGTRLTVV.

This rearrangement joins TRBV4-2 to TRBJ1-4, with 12 bases identical to TRBD1. The germline CDR1 and CDR2 sequences are LGHNA and YNFKEQ. The CDR3 loop spans 17 amino acids. J lost 6 bases, V lost 3 bases, and 8 bases had no gene match. The CDR3 spells CASSQRGTGGTDEKLFF. As DNA, the CDR3 is TGTGCCAGCAGCCAGAGGGGGACAGGGGGCACGGATGAAAAACTGTTTTTT.

The chain joins TRBV2 to TRBJ1-1; the D is unclear. CDR3 length: 13 residues. V lost 3 bases and J lost 1, with 6 bases in between. CDR1 is SNHLY, CDR2 FYNNEI, per germline. CDR3 loop: CASSENRNTEAFF. CDR3 coding DNA: TGTGCCAGCAGTGAGAACAGGAACACTGAAGCTTTCTTT.